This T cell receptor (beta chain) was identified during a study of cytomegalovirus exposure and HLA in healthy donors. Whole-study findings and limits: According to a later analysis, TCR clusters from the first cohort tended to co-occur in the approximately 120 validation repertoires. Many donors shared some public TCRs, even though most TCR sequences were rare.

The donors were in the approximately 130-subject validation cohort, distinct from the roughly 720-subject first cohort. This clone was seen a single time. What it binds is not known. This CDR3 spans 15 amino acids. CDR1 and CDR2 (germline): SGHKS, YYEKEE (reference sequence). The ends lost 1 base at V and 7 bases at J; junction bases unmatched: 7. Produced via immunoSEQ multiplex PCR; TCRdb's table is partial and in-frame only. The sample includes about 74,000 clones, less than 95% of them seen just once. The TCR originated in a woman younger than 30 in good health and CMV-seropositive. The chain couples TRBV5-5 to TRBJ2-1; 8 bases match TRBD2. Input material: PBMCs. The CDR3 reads CASSLSERERNEQFF. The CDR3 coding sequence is TGTGCCAGCAGCTTGTCCGAGCGGGAGAGGAATGAGCAGTTCTTC.